These 21 T cell receptor beta chains originate from one sample sequenced in a study of control samples from healthy donors and cancer patients. The repertoire was sequenced with immunoSEQ multiplex PCR; TCRdb's copy has only in-frame clones and lacks some. The sample includes 150,000 to 200,000 clones, 85% to 90% of them seen just once. The specimen was blood. All receptors derive from a woman aged 50 to 60 in good health.

The chain is built from TRBV5-4 and TRBJ2-2; D unclear. This CDR3 has 14 amino acids. Between the trimmed V and J ends, which lost 0 bases and 7 bases, there was a span of 10 bases. The germline V gene has CDR1 SGHNT and CDR2 YYREEE (reference sequence). The CDR3 DNA sequence: TGTGCCAGCAGCTTGGACCCCGCCTACGGGGAGCTGTTTTTT. Translation gives CASSLDPAYGELFF.

The chain couples TRBV7-3 to TRBJ2-2; no definite D call. The germline CDR1 and CDR2 sequences are SGHTA and FQGTGA. There are 14 residues in the CDR3. With 1 base removed from V and 4 bases from J, the gap between germline ends came to 7 bases. This chain's CDR3 is CASSLNRATGELFF. CDR3 nucleotides: TGTGCCAGCAGCTTAAATCGGGCCACCGGGGAGCTGTTTTTT. Filled out from reference TRBV7-3 and TRBJ2-2, the complete variable domain reads GAGVSQTPSNKVTEKGKYVELRCDPISGHTALYWYRQSLGQGPEFLIYFQGTGAADDSGLPNDRFFAVRPEGSVSTLKIQRTERGDSAVYLCASSLNRATGELFFGEGSRLTVL.

The chain employs TRBV5-1 and TRBJ2-5; 14 positions match TRBD2. Unmatched junction bases numbered 3, after V lost 4 bases and J lost 4 bases. The CDR3 is 15 residues long. CDR1 and CDR2 from the germline V gene are SGHRS and YFSETQ. CDR3 coding DNA: TGCGCCAGCAGCATGACTAGCGGGAGGGGAGAGACCCAGTACTTC. This gives the protein CASSMTSGRGETQYF.

This chain connects TRBV19 to TRBJ2-5; D not certain. The germline gives CDR1 LNHDA, CDR2 SQIVND (reference sequence). The CDR3 contains 14 residues. V was pared by 3 bases and J by 7 bases, with 15 bases between. In nucleotides, the CDR3 is TGTGCCAGTAGTATGGGCAACCGCGCCTTGACCCAGTACTTC. The encoded protein is CASSMGNRALTQYF. The whole variable domain, filled in from reference TRBV19 and TRBJ2-5, reads DGGITQSPKYLFRKEGQNVTLSCEQNLNHDAMYWYRQDPGQGLRLIYYSQIVNDFQKGDIAEGYSVSREKKESFPLTVTSAQKNPTAFYLCASSMGNRALTQYFGPGTRLLVL.

There are a few counts of this clone. V usage is TRBV5-1 and J usage is TRBJ2-4; 10 positions agree with TRBD1. The CDR3 totals 16 residues. CDR1 SGHRS and CDR2 YFSETQ come from the germline V gene. V dropped 5 bases and J dropped 6; count of bases not matched to a gene: 11. CDR3 amino acids: CASRPGTGALGNIQYF. CDR3 nucleotide sequence: TGCGCCAGCAGGCCCGGGACAGGGGCTTTGGGAAACATTCAGTACTTC.

The table lists this clone with a few counts. The rearrangement joins TRBV5-6 to TRBJ2-1; 9 bases agree with TRBD2. With V trimmed by 0 bases and J by 7 bases, 5 bases remained unmatched. This CDR3 region has 15 residues. Germline CDR1 is SGHDT and CDR2 is YYEEEE. This CDR3 is CASSLEVAGVNEQFF. The CDR3 nucleotides are TGTGCCAGCAGCTTGGAGGTAGCGGGGGTAAATGAGCAGTTCTTC.

This clone occurred once. V and J are TRBV5-4 and TRBJ1-2, with TRBD1 matching 8 bases. Per the germline V gene, CDR1 is SGHNT and CDR2 is YYREEE (reference sequence). CDR3 size: 17 residues. V was clipped by 4 bases and J by 4 bases; unmatched bases: 15. CDR3 nucleotides: TGTGCCAGCAGCCCCGGGACAGGAGGTTGGGGCCGCTATGGCTACACCTTC. This codes for CASSPGTGGWGRYGYTF. The full variable domain, with the rest looked up from reference TRBV5-4 and TRBJ1-2, is ETGVTQSPTHLIKTRGQQVTLRCSSQSGHNTVSWYQQALGQGPQFIFQYYREEENGRGNFPPRFSGLQFPNYSSELNVNALELDDSALYLCASSPGTGGWGRYGYTFGSGTRLTVV.

The chain combines TRBV6-1 with TRBJ2-1; TRBD2 agrees at 9 bases. The CDR3 totals 18 residues. Germline loops: CDR1 MNHNS, CDR2 SASEGT. With V trimmed by 4 bases and J by 0 bases, 10 bases remained unmatched. The CDR3, as DNA: TGTGCCAGCAGTGGCCCGGGGGTAGCGGGAGCCTCCTACAATGAGCAGTTCTTC. Amino acid sequence: CASSGPGVAGASYNEQFF.

The V and J genes are TRBV29-1 and TRBJ1-2, with TRBD1 as a possible D gene (5 bases). The ends were cut back, 3 bases at V and 4 bases at J, with 6 bases in the middle. In germline, CDR1 is SQVTM, CDR2 ANQGSEA. This CDR3 is 11 amino acids long. DNA of the CDR3: TGCAGCGTTGACGACAGCTATGGCTACACCTTC. Translating it yields CSVDDSYGYTF.

V is TRBV7-8 and J is TRBJ2-1; TRBD1 agrees at 11 bases. The CDR3 covers 17 residues. V dropped 0 bases and J dropped 0; count of bases not matched to a gene: 1. Germline assignment: CDR1 SGHVS and CDR2 FQNEAQ. In DNA, the CDR3 is TGTGCCAGCAGCTTAGCGGACAGGGGGCTCTCCTACAATGAGCAGTTCTTC. Its translation: CASSLADRGLSYNEQFF.

This clone occurred once. The genes are TRBV5-4 and TRBJ2-3; perhaps D is TRBD1 or TRBD2 (5 bases each). The germline gives CDR1 SGHNT, CDR2 YYREEE (reference sequence). This CDR3 is built from 16 residues. Between the trimmed V and J ends, which lost 4 bases and 4 bases, there was a span of 19 bases. The CDR3 sequence: CASSRVGPLRADTQYF. The DNA for the CDR3 is TGTGCCAGCAGCCGTGTGGGGCCGCTGAGGGCAGATACGCAGTATTTT.

V gene TRBV7-9 combines with J gene TRBJ1-2; the match to TRBD1 covers 9 bases. Germline lookup yields CDR1 SEHNR and CDR2 FQNEAQ (reference sequence). This CDR3 spans 16 amino acids. Trimming took 5 bases from V and 8 from J; bases not matched to a gene: 15. This CDR3 is CASSPPTTGGLRGYTF. The DNA of the CDR3 is TGTGCCAGCAGCCCGCCGACTACAGGGGGCCTCAGGGGCTACACCTTC.

This clone was detected once. The V gene is TRBV24-1, the J gene TRBJ2-7; 9 bases are shared with TRBD2. V lost 5 bases to trimming and J lost 2 bases; unmatched junction nucleotides: 3. From germline, CDR1 is KGHDR and CDR2 SFDVKD. This CDR3 has 14 amino acids. For the CDR3, the DNA is TGTGCCACCAGTGCTAGCGGGAACACCTACGAGCAGTACTTC. Protein product: CATSASGNTYEQYF.

J is TRBJ2-7 and V is TRBV4-2, with D tentatively TRBD2 (6 bases). Germline-derived CDR1 and CDR2 are LGHNA and YNFKEQ. The CDR3 covers 17 residues. V was trimmed by 1 base and J by 4 bases, leaving 20 bases between them. CDR3 coding DNA: TGTGCCAGCAGCCAAGTGGCTCGGGGGAGGCCCTCATACGAGCAGTACTTC. It encodes CASSQVARGRPSYEQYF.

The chain recombines TRBV5-1 with TRBJ2-3, with 8 bases identical to TRBD1. The CDR3 has 14 amino acids. CDR1 is SGHRS and CDR2 is YFSETQ in the germline V gene. Unmatched junction bases numbered 4, after V lost 5 bases and J lost 2 bases. The CDR3 region has the DNA TGCGCCAGCAGAACAGGGGGTTTCACAGATACGCAGTATTTT. Translating it yields CASRTGGFTDTQYF.

By proportion, this clone is medium-sized (0.01 to 0.1%). The V call is TRBV28, the J call TRBJ1-1, with 8 bases that match TRBD1. The CDR3 has 13 residues. Germline V gene lookup returns CDR1 MDHEN and CDR2 SYDVKM. Unmatched junction bases numbered 9, after V lost 8 bases and J lost 7 bases. CDR3 in DNA: TGTGCCAGCCTCCTAAGGGGACAGGTTGAAGCTTTCTTT. It codes for CASLLRGQVEAFF.

The chain links TRBV9 to TRBJ2-1, with D possibly being TRBD1 or TRBD2 (5 bases each). Germline CDR1 and CDR2: SGDLS and YYNGEE. V was pared by 0 bases and J by 0 bases, with 10 bases between. There are 16 residues in the CDR3. CDR3 nucleotides: TGTGCCAGCAGCGTAGGGGACGCTTCCTCCTACAATGAGCAGTTCTTC. Translating gives CASSVGDASSYNEQFF.

The chain uses TRBV4-2 and TRBJ2-7; TRBD2 might be the D (6 bases). The CDR3 totals 17 residues. Trimming pared 0 bases from V and 3 bases from J, leaving 18 bases between. Germline CDR1 is LGHNA and CDR2 is YNFKEQ. CDR3 loop: CASSQELAGQGNYEQYF. The CDR3 coding sequence is TGTGCCAGCAGCCAAGAACTAGCCGGGCAGGGAAACTACGAGCAGTACTTC.

This clone is a singleton in its sample. V gene TRBV11-3 combines with J gene TRBJ2-7; a possible D gene is TRBD2 (6 bases). Germline CDR1 is SGHNT and CDR2 is YENEEA. This CDR3 is 14 amino acids long. Trimming cost V 5 bases and J 1 base, with 12 bases left between them. In nucleotides, the CDR3 is TGTGCCAGCAGCCTAACCGGGACTTCCTACGAGCAGTACTTC. This translates into CASSLTGTSYEQYF.

J is TRBJ1-4 and V is TRBV14, with D possibly being TRBD1 (6 bases). The germline V gene encodes CDR1 SGHDN and CDR2 FVKESK. V lost 4 bases and J lost 4, with 13 bases in between. This CDR3 region has 15 residues. CDR3 coding DNA: TGTGCCAGCAGCCCCGGGACACACTATAATGAAAAACTGTTTTTT. Protein: CASSPGTHYNEKLFF.

The genes are TRBV28 and TRBJ1-4; TRBD1 matches at 9 bases. Trimming removed 6 bases from V and 7 bases from J; junction bases left unmatched: 12. The CDR3 has 16 amino acids. Looked up from germline, CDR1 is MDHEN and CDR2 is SYDVKM. CDR3 in DNA: TGTGCCAGCAGATACTCCGGGACAGGGTCCGGTGAAAAACTGTTTTTT. Translated: CASRYSGTGSGEKLFF. The full variable domain, with the rest looked up from reference TRBV28 and TRBJ1-4, is DVKVTQSSRYLVKRTGEKVFLECVQDMDHENMFWYRQDPGLGLRLIYFSYDVKMKEKGDIPEGYSVSREKKERFSLILESASTNQTSMYLCASRYSGTGSGEKLFFGSGTQLSVL.